The clone carrying this T cell receptor beta chain was seen only once. This entry comes from a study of blood T cell repertoires in COVID-19. As for the study in general: Samples came from the United States, Italy and Spain, spanning acute and convalescent COVID-19.

V lost 2 bases to trimming and J lost 3 bases, with 5 bases between them. Germline V lookup: CDR1 MDHEN, CDR2 SYDVKM. The CDR3 has 12 residues. In the authors' workflow: Counts of nucleated cells, estimated from reference gene primer amplification, were obtained. Using immunoSEQ multiplex PCR, the repertoire was profiled, and TCRdb retains in-frame clones only, with some absent. V and J calls and clone size follow that table, whereas D and trimming were derived from the DNA. The sample has approximately 110,000 clones, approximately 72% seen once. J is TRBJ2-7 and V is TRBV28; no reliable D call. The clonotype was recovered from a woman in her sixties or seventies with acute or convalescent COVID-19. The sequenced sample was peripheral blood. CDR3 nucleotides: TGTGCCAGCAGTTTAGGGCACTACGAGCAGTACTTC. Its protein is CASSLGHYEQYF.